The T cell receptor beta chain described here comes from a study of neurological immune-mediated disorders. Broader study findings: The study found the most TCR clonal expansion in HTLV-1-associated myelopathy and the least in multiple sclerosis, below healthy controls.

The cDNA was synthesized by 5'RACE incorporating 10-nucleotide random UMIs. TCRdb itself ran the 5' RACE reads through MiXCR, one entry per CDR3 protein. Among about 78,000 distinct CDR3 sequences, roughly 4.8% were seen once, and the ten largest hold roughly 2.4%. At least ten counts were recorded for this clonotype. The antigen is undetermined. Unsorted libraries used 2 million PBMCs kept at -80 degrees C. After removal of 0 bases from V and 7 bases from J, the junction contained 16 bases not matched to a gene. Per the germline V gene, CDR1 is SGHRS and CDR2 is YFSETQ. The CDR3 consists of 18 residues.

V and J are TRBV5-1 and TRBJ2-1, with TRBD2 identical over 7 bases. What was sequenced was PBMCs. This sequence originates from a woman aged 25 to 39 with multiple sclerosis. For the CDR3, the DNA is TGCGCCAGCAGCTTGGCCTCTTTGGCTAGCGGTTTTTCAAATGAGCAGTTCTTC. This encodes CASSLASLASGFSNEQFF.